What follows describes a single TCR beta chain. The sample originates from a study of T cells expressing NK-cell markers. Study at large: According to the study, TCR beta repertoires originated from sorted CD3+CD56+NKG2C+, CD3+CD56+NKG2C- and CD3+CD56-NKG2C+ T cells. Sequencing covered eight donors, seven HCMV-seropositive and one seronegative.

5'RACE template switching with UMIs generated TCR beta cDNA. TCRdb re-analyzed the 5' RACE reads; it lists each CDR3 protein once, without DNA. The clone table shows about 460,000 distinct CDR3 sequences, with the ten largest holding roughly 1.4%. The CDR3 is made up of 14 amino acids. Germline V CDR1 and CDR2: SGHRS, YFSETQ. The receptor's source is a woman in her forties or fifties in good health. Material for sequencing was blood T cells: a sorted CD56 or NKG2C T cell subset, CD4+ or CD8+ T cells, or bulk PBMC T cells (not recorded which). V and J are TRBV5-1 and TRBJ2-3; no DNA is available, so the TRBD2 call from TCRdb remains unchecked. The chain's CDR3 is CASRASVSTDTQYF.